This T cell receptor (beta chain) stems from a study of tumor-infiltrating lymphocytes in primary liver carcinoma. Study-level results: The proportion of top clones found throughout all five tumor regions was only about 7-24%. Between tumor regions, pairs overlapped more than tumor-adjacent and tumor-blood pairs did. Tumors had a significantly higher top-250-clone fraction than blood (p = 0.039).

CDR1 is SGHAT and CDR2 is FQDESV in the germline V gene (reference sequence). CDR3 length: 16 amino acids. Co-extracting RNA and DNA was done with about 20-34 mg of unsorted bulk tissue as input. Five distinct regions per tumor were sampled. Using a constant-region primer together with ProtoScript II reverse transcriptase, TCR beta cDNA was made from about 490 ng of total RNA. Nested multiplex PCR, run for three rounds with slightly modified ARM-PCR, yielded TCR beta libraries. Researchers ran the first two PCR rounds for roughly 10 cycles each with TRBV1-TRBV30 forward primers and a C-beta reverse primer. TCRdb independently ran MiXCR on the multiplex PCR reads; one entry per CDR3 protein. The sample has about 50,000 distinct CDR3 sequences, around 77% seen once; the top ten hold 24%. A word on this clonotype: The antigen is not known. Without the conserved terminal phenylalanine or tryptophan, this CDR3 likely stems from a read error.

The receptor's source is a man between 40 and 49 years old with primary liver carcinoma and hepatitis B virus infection. The chain employs TRBV11-1 and TRBJ2-3, with 9 bases matching TRBD2. Material: liver tumor tissue from sampling region 5. Documented subset: tumor region T5, tumor centre. This CDR3 reads CAGSPSPSGKASTQYL. The CDR3 nucleotides read TGTGCCGGCAGCCCCTCCCCTAGCGGGAAGGCGTCTACTCAGTATTTA.